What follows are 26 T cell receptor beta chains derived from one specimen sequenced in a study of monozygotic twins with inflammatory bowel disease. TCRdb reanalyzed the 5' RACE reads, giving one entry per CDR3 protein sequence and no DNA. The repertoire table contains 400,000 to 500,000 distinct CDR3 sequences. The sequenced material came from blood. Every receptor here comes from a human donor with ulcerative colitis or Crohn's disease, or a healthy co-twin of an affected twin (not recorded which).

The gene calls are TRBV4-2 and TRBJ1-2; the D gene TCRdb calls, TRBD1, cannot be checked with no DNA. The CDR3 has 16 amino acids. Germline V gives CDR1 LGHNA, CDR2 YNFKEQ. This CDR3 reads CASSQDGGRGYEGYTF.

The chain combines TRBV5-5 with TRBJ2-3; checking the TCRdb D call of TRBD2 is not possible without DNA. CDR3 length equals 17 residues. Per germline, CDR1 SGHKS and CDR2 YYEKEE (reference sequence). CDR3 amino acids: CASLETSGATSTDTQYF.

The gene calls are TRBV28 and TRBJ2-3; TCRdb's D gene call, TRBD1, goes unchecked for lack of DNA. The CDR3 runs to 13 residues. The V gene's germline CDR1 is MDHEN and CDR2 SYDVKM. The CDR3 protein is CASGAGGVDTQYF.

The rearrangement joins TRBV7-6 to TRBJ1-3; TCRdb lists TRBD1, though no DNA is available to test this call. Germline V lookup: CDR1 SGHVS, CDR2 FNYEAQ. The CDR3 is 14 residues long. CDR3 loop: CASKADNSGNTIYF.

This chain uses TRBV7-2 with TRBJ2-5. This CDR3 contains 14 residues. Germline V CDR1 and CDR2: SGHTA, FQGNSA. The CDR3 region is CASSLDPGLETQYF.

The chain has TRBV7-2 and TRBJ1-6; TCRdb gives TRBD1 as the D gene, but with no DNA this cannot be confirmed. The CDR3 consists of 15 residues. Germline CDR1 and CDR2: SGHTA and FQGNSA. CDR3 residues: CASSLEPGLDSPLHF.

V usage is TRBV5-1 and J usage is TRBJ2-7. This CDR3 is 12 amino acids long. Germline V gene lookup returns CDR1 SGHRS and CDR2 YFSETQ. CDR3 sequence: CASSLDGFEQYF.

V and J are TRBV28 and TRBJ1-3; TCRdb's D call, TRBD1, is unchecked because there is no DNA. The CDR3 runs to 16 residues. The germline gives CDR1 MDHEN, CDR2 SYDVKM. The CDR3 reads CASSMAGGAGGNTIYF.

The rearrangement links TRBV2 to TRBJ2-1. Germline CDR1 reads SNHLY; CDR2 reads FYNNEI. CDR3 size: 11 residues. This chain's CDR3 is CASSEGSEQFF.

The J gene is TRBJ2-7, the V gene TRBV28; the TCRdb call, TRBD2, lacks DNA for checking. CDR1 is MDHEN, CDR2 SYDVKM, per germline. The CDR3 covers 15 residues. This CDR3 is CASSPRGTYSYEQYF.

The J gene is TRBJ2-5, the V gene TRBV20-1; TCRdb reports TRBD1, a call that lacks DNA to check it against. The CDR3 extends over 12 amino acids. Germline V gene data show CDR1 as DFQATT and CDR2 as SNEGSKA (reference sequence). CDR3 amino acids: CSATGTLETQYF.

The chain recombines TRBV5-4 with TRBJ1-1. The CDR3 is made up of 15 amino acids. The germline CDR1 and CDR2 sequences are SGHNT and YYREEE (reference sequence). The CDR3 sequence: CASSLSKGWNTEAFF.

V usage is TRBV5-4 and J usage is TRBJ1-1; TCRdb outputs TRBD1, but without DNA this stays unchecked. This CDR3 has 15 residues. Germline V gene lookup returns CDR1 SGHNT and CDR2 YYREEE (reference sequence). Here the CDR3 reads CASSIHRGPNTEAFF.

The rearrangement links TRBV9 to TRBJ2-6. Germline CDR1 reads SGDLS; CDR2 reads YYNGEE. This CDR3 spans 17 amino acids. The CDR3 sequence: CASSVVPQYSGANVLTF.

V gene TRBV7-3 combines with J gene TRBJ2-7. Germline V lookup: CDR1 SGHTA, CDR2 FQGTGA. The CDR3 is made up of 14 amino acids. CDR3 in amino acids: CASSPIAGSYEQYF.

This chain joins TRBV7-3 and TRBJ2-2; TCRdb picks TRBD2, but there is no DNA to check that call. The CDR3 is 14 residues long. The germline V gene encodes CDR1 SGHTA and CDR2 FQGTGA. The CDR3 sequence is CASKGLASTGELFF.

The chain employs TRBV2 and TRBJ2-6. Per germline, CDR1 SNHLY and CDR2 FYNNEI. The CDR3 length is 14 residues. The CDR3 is CASRTDSGANVLTF.

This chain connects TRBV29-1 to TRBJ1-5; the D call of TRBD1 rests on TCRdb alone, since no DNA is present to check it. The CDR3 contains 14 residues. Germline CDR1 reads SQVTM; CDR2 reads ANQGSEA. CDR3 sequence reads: CSVGTGDLLSPQHF.

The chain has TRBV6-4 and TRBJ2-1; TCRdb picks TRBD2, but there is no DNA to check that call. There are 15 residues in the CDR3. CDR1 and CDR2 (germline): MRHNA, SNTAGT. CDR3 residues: CASSDSKRGYNEQFF.

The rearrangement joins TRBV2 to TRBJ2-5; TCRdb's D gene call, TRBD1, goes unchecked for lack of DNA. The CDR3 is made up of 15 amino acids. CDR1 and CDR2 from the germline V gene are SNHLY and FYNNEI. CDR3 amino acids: CASSPMSAPMETQYF. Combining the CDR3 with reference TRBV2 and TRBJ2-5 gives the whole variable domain EPEVTQTPSHQVTQMGQEVILRCVPISNHLYFYWYRQILGQKVEFLVSFYNNEISEKSEIFDDQFSVERPDGSNFTLKIRSTKLEDSAMYFCASSPMSAPMETQYFGPGTRLLVL.

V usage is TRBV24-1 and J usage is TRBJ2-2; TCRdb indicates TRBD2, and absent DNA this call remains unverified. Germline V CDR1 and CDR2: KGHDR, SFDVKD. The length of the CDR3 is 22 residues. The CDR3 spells CATSDSNRTPGLAGGSTGELFF.

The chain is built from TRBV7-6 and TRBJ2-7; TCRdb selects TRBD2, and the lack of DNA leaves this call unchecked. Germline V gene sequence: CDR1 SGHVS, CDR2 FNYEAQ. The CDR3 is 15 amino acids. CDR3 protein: CASSSARGLAYEQYF.

CDR3 in amino acids: CAWSGGVNQPQHF. The genes are TRBV30 and TRBJ1-5. Germline V gene data show CDR1 as GTSNPN and CDR2 as SVGIG (reference sequence). The CDR3 has 13 residues.

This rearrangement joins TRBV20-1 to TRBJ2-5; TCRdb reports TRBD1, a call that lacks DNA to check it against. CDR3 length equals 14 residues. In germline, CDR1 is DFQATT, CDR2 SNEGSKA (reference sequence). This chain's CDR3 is CSASQVGARETQYF.

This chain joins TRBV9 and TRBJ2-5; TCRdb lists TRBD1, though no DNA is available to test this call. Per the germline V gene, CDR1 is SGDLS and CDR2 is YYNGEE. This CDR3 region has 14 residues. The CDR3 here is CASSVDGRGETQYF.

The CDR3 here is CASSLEREVEQFF. The rearrangement links TRBV5-1 to TRBJ2-1; TCRdb indicates TRBD2, and absent DNA this call remains unverified. The CDR3 covers 13 residues. In germline, CDR1 is SGHRS, CDR2 YFSETQ.